The 19 T cell receptor beta chains reported below all come from one sample, sequenced in a study of T cell repertoires and Cas9 in healthy adults. The method was immunoSEQ multiplex PCR; TCRdb's version includes in-frame clones alone and lacks a portion of them. The sample comprises roughly 13,000 clones, 75% to 90% of which are singletons, and about 1.5% rests with the top ten. The specimen was Tregs (CD4+, CD25+, CD127-, CD137-, CD154-) from PBMCs; culture status not recorded. These receptors all stem from a human donor in good health.

V usage is TRBV6-5 and J usage is TRBJ1-2; a possible D gene is TRBD1 (5 bases). In germline, CDR1 is MNHEY, CDR2 SVGAGI. V lost 10 bases to trimming and J lost 8 bases, with 14 bases between them. The CDR3 spans 11 residues. CDR3 amino acids: CATVWGRGYTF. DNA of the CDR3: TGTGCCACCGTATGGGGGAGGGGCTACACCTTC.

The chain recombines TRBV15 with TRBJ2-6, with D uncertain. V lost 0 bases, J lost 2 bases, and 8 bases lay in between. CDR1 is LNHNV, CDR2 YYDKDF, per germline (reference sequence). The CDR3 is 16 amino acids. The CDR3 loop reads CATSRDLGAGANVLTF. The CDR3 bases are TGTGCCACCAGCAGAGATTTGGGTGCTGGGGCCAACGTCCTGACTTTC. Complete variable domain (other parts from reference TRBV15 and TRBJ2-6): DAMVIQNPRYQVTQFGKPVTLSCSQTLNHNVMYWYQQKSSQAPKLLFHYYDKDFNNEADTPDNFQSRRPNTSFCFLDIRSPGLGDTAMYLCATSRDLGAGANVLTFGAGSRLTVL.

The chain couples TRBV10-3 to TRBJ2-3, with 10 bases matching TRBD1. The CDR3 totals 17 residues. Germline CDR1 is ENHRY and CDR2 is SYGVKD. V lost 7 bases and J lost 4; bases outside the gene matches: 14. CDR3 sequence reads: CAIKDQLDRGQSDTQYF. For the CDR3, the DNA is TGTGCCATCAAAGACCAACTCGACAGGGGGCAATCAGATACGCAGTATTTT.

This clone occurred a few times. CDR3 bases: TGTGCCAGCAGCTTTTCGGGATTCGAAGCTTTCTTT. Translated, it gives CASSFSGFEAFF. This chain links TRBV5-4 with TRBJ1-1; D is uncertain. Between the trimmed V and J ends, which lost 2 bases and 8 bases, there was a span of 10 bases. The CDR3 runs 12 residues. CDR1 is SGHNT and CDR2 is YYREEE in the germline V gene (reference sequence). Supplemented by reference TRBV5-4 and TRBJ1-1, the full variable domain reads ETGVTQSPTHLIKTRGQQVTLRCSSQSGHNTVSWYQQALGQGPQFIFQYYREEENGRGNFPPRFSGLQFPNYSSELNVNALELDDSALYLCASSFSGFEAFFGQGTRLTVV.

The chain joins TRBV7-9 to TRBJ2-7; tentatively, D is TRBD1 (6 bases). V shed 2 bases and J shed 2 bases, with 10 bases lying between them. The CDR3 sequence is 14 residues long. Germline CDR1 is SEHNR and CDR2 is FQNEAQ (reference sequence). The CDR3 sequence is CASSLTGNPYEQYF. The CDR3 coding sequence is TGTGCCAGCAGCTTAACAGGGAACCCCTACGAGCAGTACTTC.

The chain joins TRBV28 to TRBJ2-1, with D hard to call. Germline V gene sequence: CDR1 MDHEN, CDR2 SYDVKM. The CDR3 spans 16 residues. The ends were cut back, 4 bases at V and 4 bases at J, with 17 bases in the middle. The chain's CDR3 is CASSSPTPGRYNEQFF. CDR3 DNA: TGTGCCAGCAGTTCACCTACCCCGGGCCGTTACAATGAGCAGTTCTTC.

CDR3 sequence (DNA): TGTGCCAGCAGCGTAGGCGACAGGGTCAACCCCACCCTCCACTTT. This encodes CASSVGDRVNPTLHF. V usage is TRBV9 and J usage is TRBJ1-6, with 7 bases fitting TRBD1. Germline values: CDR1 SGDLS, CDR2 YYNGEE. V lost 0 bases and J lost 14; bases outside the gene matches: 11. The CDR3 covers 15 residues.

The gene calls are TRBV7-3 and TRBJ2-2; D gene unclear. The V gene lost 2 bases and the J gene lost 6 bases, with 16 bases spanning the gap. This CDR3 has 16 amino acids. Per the germline V gene, CDR1 is SGHTA and CDR2 is FQGTGA. The CDR3 sequence is CASSLQPQGFPGELFF. DNA for the CDR3: TGTGCCAGCAGCTTACAACCCCAAGGTTTCCCCGGGGAGCTGTTTTTT. Full variable domain (missing parts from reference TRBV7-3 and TRBJ2-2): GAGVSQTPSNKVTEKGKYVELRCDPISGHTALYWYRQSLGQGPEFLIYFQGTGAADDSGLPNDRFFAVRPEGSVSTLKIQRTERGDSAVYLCASSLQPQGFPGELFFGEGSRLTVL.

The chain recombines TRBV5-4 with TRBJ2-1; tentative D call: TRBD2 (5 bases). The CDR3 sequence is 15 residues long. V gave up 2 bases and J gave up 5 bases, with 14 bases separating them. The germline gives CDR1 SGHNT, CDR2 YYREEE (reference sequence). Here the CDR3 reads CASSLFASSNNEQFF. In DNA, the CDR3 is TGTGCCAGCAGCTTATTTGCTAGCAGCAACAATGAGCAGTTCTTC.

Regarding this clone: One end of the junction does not line up with germline, which may come from a read error. J is TRBJ1-6 and V is TRBV5-4; tentative D call: TRBD1 (5 bases). This CDR3 has 14 residues. Germline CDR1 reads SGHNT; CDR2 reads YYREEE (reference sequence). CDR3: CASSLGPLNSPLHF. CDR3 in DNA: TGTGCCAGCAGTTTGGGACCGTTAAATTCACCCCTCCACTTT.

The rearrangement joins TRBV14 to TRBJ1-1; 9 bases match TRBD1. The ends lost 2 bases at V and 10 bases at J; junction bases unmatched: 11. Germline V gene data show CDR1 as SGHDN and CDR2 as FVKESK. This CDR3 region has 15 residues. CDR3: CASSQQGQGARRAFF. The CDR3 DNA is TGTGCCAGCAGCCAACAGGGACAGGGAGCCCGAAGAGCTTTCTTT.

This clone has more than one count but fewer than ten. The chain links TRBV5-8 to TRBJ1-4, with no clear D. The germline gives CDR1 SGHTS, CDR2 YDEGEE. Trimming took 4 bases from V and 6 from J, leaving 7 bases between them. This CDR3 has 12 residues. The CDR3 DNA reads TGTGCCAGCAGCCCTGAGGATGAAAAACTGTTTTTT. Its protein is CASSPEDEKLFF.

CDR3 protein: CASSTGLEETQYF. Here the CDR3 DNA reads TGTGCCAGCAGCACGGGACTAGAAGAGACCCAGTACTTC. This rearrangement joins TRBV7-2 to TRBJ2-5; TRBD2 aligns across 8 bases. The V gene end was trimmed by 5 bases and the J gene end by 3 bases; junction bases not matched to a gene: 2. The CDR3 covers 13 residues. CDR1 and CDR2 (germline): SGHTA, FQGNSA.

This chain links TRBV11-1 with TRBJ2-3; D is uncertain. Germline lookup yields CDR1 SGHAT and CDR2 FQDESV (reference sequence). V lost 1 base and J lost 6, with 17 bases in between. CDR3 size: 16 residues. The CDR3 loop reads CASSLGRDGDWDTQYF. The CDR3 DNA is TGTGCCAGCAGCTTAGGGCGTGATGGGGATTGGGATACGCAGTATTTT.

The chain carries TRBV5-6 and TRBJ2-7, with D perhaps TRBD1 (6 bases). This CDR3 is 14 amino acids long. Germline assignment: CDR1 SGHDT and CDR2 YYEEEE. The germline V and J ends were trimmed by 1 base and 2 bases, with 10 bases remaining between them. The CDR3 DNA is TGTGCCAGCAGCTTGTTGGACAGTGCCTACGAGCAGTACGTC. It encodes CASSLLDSAYEQYV.

This rearrangement joins TRBV7-9 to TRBJ1-2; the D gene is possibly TRBD1 (5 bases). This CDR3 comprises 14 residues. Germline values: CDR1 SEHNR, CDR2 FQNEAQ (reference sequence). V was trimmed by 7 bases and J by 2 bases, leaving 14 bases between them. In DNA, the CDR3 is TGTGCCAGCACCCCCAGAGGGGCGAACTATGGCTACACCTTC. Translation: CASTPRGANYGYTF.

The chain links TRBV2 to TRBJ1-1; 11 bases fit TRBD1. CDR3 length: 17 amino acids. V lost 8 bases to trimming and J lost 5 bases; unmatched junction nucleotides: 16. The V gene's germline CDR1 is SNHLY and CDR2 FYNNEI. The CDR3 nucleotides read TGTGCCAGCTATAAAGCTCCGACGGGACAGGGGGTGACTGAAGCTTTCTTT. Protein product: CASYKAPTGQGVTEAFF.

The chain has TRBV2 and TRBJ2-3, with 10 positions matching TRBD2. Trimming cost V 6 bases and J 5 bases; bases outside gene matches: 2. CDR1 SNHLY and CDR2 FYNNEI come from the germline V gene. CDR3 length: 13 residues. CDR3 DNA: TGTGCCAGCAGACTAGCGGGAAGAGATACGCAGTATTTT. Protein sequence: CASRLAGRDTQYF.

The CDR3 protein is CASSSLTTGSYEQYV. The DNA of the CDR3 is TGTGCCAGCAGTTCCCTAACGACAGGCTCCTACGAGCAGTACGTC. The genes are TRBV28 and TRBJ2-7; tentative D call: TRBD1 (6 bases). This CDR3 region has 15 residues. Germline values: CDR1 MDHEN, CDR2 SYDVKM. V was clipped by 4 bases and J by 0 bases, with 13 bases between them.